The text below deals with one TCR beta chain. The data are from a study of blood T cell repertoires in COVID-19. Study at large: Acute and convalescent COVID-19 samples came from the United States, Italy and Spain. T cells, B-cell-depleted T cells, or PBMCs supplied cDNA or gDNA.

As originally analysed: Counts of nucleated cells, estimated from reference gene primer amplification, were obtained. Measured with immunoSEQ multiplex PCR; TCRdb has only the in-frame clones, and not every one. That table furnishes V, J and clone size, whereas the DNA furnished D and trimming. The repertoire holds 110,000 to 150,000 clones, approximately 90% seen once, with 11% in the top ten. The sequence was collected from a woman of 80 years or more with acute or convalescent COVID-19. The sample taken for sequencing was peripheral blood.

CDR3 DNA: TGTGCCAGCAGCGTAGCGGGACAGGGCGACACCGGGGAGCTGTTTTTT. Translating it yields CASSVAGQGDTGELFF. The rearrangement links TRBV9 to TRBJ2-2, with 9 bases fitting TRBD1. This CDR3 comprises 16 residues. Trimming at V came to 0 bases and at J to 3 bases, leaving 3 bases not matched to a gene. Germline-derived CDR1 and CDR2 are SGDLS and YYNGEE.